The clone carrying this TCR beta chain was counted ten times or more. As yet, its antigen is unknown. This sample stems from a study of T cell repertoires in cytomegalovirus infection. About the study: Public TCR beta signature analysis indicated the presence of both CMV infection and matching HLA type.

Trimming left V 1 base short and J 3 bases short, with 4 bases between. Germline V lookup: CDR1 SEHNR, CDR2 FQNEAQ (reference sequence). The CDR3 has 12 amino acids. Using its own MiXCR run on the reads, TCRdb lists one record per CDR3 protein. The sample includes about 920,000 distinct CDR3 sequences, roughly a third seen only once; the top ten take roughly 13%. The source material was cultured CD8+ T cells from PBMCs, sampled from culture after CMV antigen stimulation. The TCR sequence derives from a human donor in good health (CMV status not recorded). Some clones in this sample may be carry-over from other donors' samples. The chain recombines TRBV7-9 with TRBJ2-7, with D unclear. The CDR3 DNA follows: TGTGCCAGCAGCTTAGGTTTCTACGAGCAGTACTTC. Protein sequence: CASSLGFYEQYF.